This passage covers 3 T cell receptor beta chains from one sample sequenced in a study of shared clonotypes between healthy human individuals. TCRdb's copy holds only in-frame clones and misses some; the assay was immunoSEQ multiplex PCR. The data contain hundreds of thousands of clones, 74% of them singletons. Sequencing input: memory CD4+ T cells sorted from blood. Stated subset: CD45RA-negative fraction. Receptors were obtained from a woman under 40 in good health.

The chain is built from TRBV4-1 and TRBJ2-2, with D unclear. This CDR3 is 12 amino acids long. Trimming removed 3 bases at V and 5 bases at J, with 4 bases between. Germline loops: CDR1 MGHRA, CDR2 YSYEKL. The CDR3 spells CASSQITGELFF. CDR3 DNA: TGCGCCAGCAGCCAGATTACCGGGGAGCTGTTTTTT.

CDR3: CASRVMDLDSYEQYF. CDR3 coding DNA: TGTGCCAGCAGGGTGATGGACTTAGACTCCTACGAGCAGTACTTC. This chain uses TRBV6-1 with TRBJ2-7; D may be TRBD2 (5 bases). Germline V lookup: CDR1 MNHNS, CDR2 SASEGT. The CDR3 runs to 15 residues. V lost 6 bases and J lost 0, with 15 bases in between.

The chain is built from TRBV7-3 and TRBJ2-7; 9 nucleotides match TRBD1. V lost 4 bases, J lost 6 bases, and 7 bases stayed unmatched. The CDR3 is 14 amino acids. Germline V gene data show CDR1 as SGHTA and CDR2 as FQGTGA. The DNA of the CDR3 is TGTGCCAGCAGCTCCGGACAGGGGATCGGCGAGCAGTACTTC. Translation: CASSSGQGIGEQYF.